One and the same sample provided the 15 T cell receptor beta chains below, sequenced in a study of human T cells and chemical hapten exposure. TCRdb used MiXCR to reprocess the RACE reads, holding one entry per CDR3 protein. This sample has 35,000 to 50,000 distinct CDR3 sequences, with 3% to 4% found just once. Time point denoted: healthy volunteer bleed at 6 weeks. Whole blood that had not been fractionated was the source of extracted total RNA. The material sequenced was whole blood. The receptors derive from a human donor in good health. Some clones in this sample may be carry-over from other donors' samples.

In this sample, this clonotype turned up many times. The chain employs TRBV24-1 and TRBJ2-7, with 8 bases that match TRBD1. With V trimmed by 1 base and J by 6 bases, 4 bases remained unmatched. Germline V lookup: CDR1 KGHDR, CDR2 SFDVKD. The CDR3 is made up of 14 amino acids. The CDR3 protein is CATSDFEGTGEQYF. CDR3 coding DNA: TGTGCCACCAGTGATTTTGAAGGGACAGGCGAGCAGTACTTC.

The V gene is TRBV11-1, the J gene TRBJ2-7; D is ambiguous. Trimming pared 5 bases from V and 0 bases from J, leaving 11 bases between. The CDR3 consists of 14 residues. From germline, CDR1 is SGHAT and CDR2 FQDESV (reference sequence). The CDR3 is CASSRGRNSYEQYF. Written as DNA, the CDR3 is TGTGCCAGCAGCCGAGGACGTAACTCCTACGAGCAGTACTTC.

This clonotype occurred many times. This chain uses TRBV3-1 with TRBJ2-1; D is possibly TRBD1 (5 bases). Germline CDR1 and CDR2: LGHDT and YNNKEL (reference sequence). The CDR3 is 14 amino acids. V dropped 4 bases and J dropped 5 bases, with 12 bases sitting between them. CDR3 sequence: CASSRGRANNEQFF. The CDR3, as DNA: TGTGCCAGCAGCCGGGGCAGGGCTAACAATGAGCAGTTCTTC.

This clonotype has only one observation. A much larger clone differs from this one at a single base, so this may be a read error. In DNA, the CDR3 is TGCAGCGTTGACCCGCAGGCTAACTATGGCTACACCTTC. Translation gives CSVDPQANYGYTF. The rearrangement joins TRBV29-1 to TRBJ1-2; D gene unclear. The CDR3 contains 13 residues. The V end lost 3 bases, the J end lost 0 bases, and 8 bases lay between the germline ends. Germline CDR1 is SQVTM and CDR2 is ANQGSEA.

The sample holds many counts of this clonotype. The chain has TRBV5-1 and TRBJ2-4, with no clear D. Germline CDR1 reads SGHRS; CDR2 reads YFSETQ. The V and J ends lost 1 base and 0 bases respectively, with 11 bases between them. The CDR3 runs 16 residues. CDR3 bases: TGCGCCAGCAGCTTGATATCCGCTGGAGCCAAAAACATTCAGTACTTC. Its protein product is CASSLISAGAKNIQYF.

In this sample, this clonotype turned up a few times. The CDR3 spells CASSLVTGFQNIQYF. In DNA, the CDR3 is TGTGCCAGCAGCTTAGTAACAGGGTTTCAAAACATTCAGTACTTC. V is TRBV11-2 and J is TRBJ2-4; D possibly corresponds to TRBD1 (6 bases). The ends were cut back, 1 base at V and 5 bases at J, with 12 bases in the middle. Germline loops: CDR1 SGHAT, CDR2 FQNNGV. The CDR3 consists of 15 residues.

This clonotype was picked up many times. The chain carries TRBV29-1 and TRBJ1-2, with a tentative D call TRBD1 (5 bases). The length of the CDR3 is 13 residues. V dropped 4 bases and J dropped 0 bases, with 9 bases sitting between them. Germline V gives CDR1 SQVTM, CDR2 ANQGSEA. CDR3 region: CSVGQRANYGYTF. In DNA form, the CDR3 reads TGCAGCGTTGGACAGCGAGCTAACTATGGCTACACCTTC.

This clonotype has just a few counts. The chain is built from TRBV28 and TRBJ2-4; no definite D call. The CDR3 extends over 14 amino acids. The V gene's germline CDR1 is MDHEN and CDR2 SYDVKM. V dropped 3 bases and J dropped 5 bases, with 11 bases sitting between them. CDR3 protein: CASSLSDVQNIQYF. DNA for the CDR3: TGTGCCAGCAGTTTGTCGGACGTTCAAAACATTCAGTACTTC.

The V gene is TRBV5-4, the J gene TRBJ2-5; D unresolved. The CDR3 is 14 residues long. V was cut by 0 bases and J by 5 bases, with 11 bases left in between. CDR1 is SGHNT, CDR2 YYREEE, per germline (reference sequence). CDR3 nucleotides: TGTGCCAGCAGCTTGGAAACATCCCAGGAGACCCAGTACTTC. This encodes CASSLETSQETQYF. The full variable domain, its missing parts supplied by reference TRBV5-4 and TRBJ2-5, is ETGVTQSPTHLIKTRGQQVTLRCSSQSGHNTVSWYQQALGQGPQFIFQYYREEENGRGNFPPRFSGLQFPNYSSELNVNALELDDSALYLCASSLETSQETQYFGPGTRLLVL.

In this sample, this clonotype turned up many times. V gene TRBV19 combines with J gene TRBJ2-1; 9 bases map to TRBD2. This CDR3 region has 16 residues. Trimming took 3 bases from V and 4 from J; bases not matched to a gene: 7. The germline V gene has CDR1 LNHDA and CDR2 SQIVND (reference sequence). CDR3 region: CASSIRAGGGYNEQFF. The DNA of the CDR3 is TGTGCCAGTAGTATTCGAGCGGGAGGAGGGTACAATGAGCAGTTCTTC.

Regarding this clonotype: This may come from a read error, since a much larger clone is one base off. This chain links TRBV4-1 with TRBJ2-3; no firm D call. V shed 3 bases and J shed 1 base, with 17 bases lying between them. Germline lookup yields CDR1 MGHRA and CDR2 YSYEKL. The CDR3 loop spans 17 amino acids. The CDR3 DNA reads TGCGCCAGCAGCCACATAGCCCGGAACAAGCGCACAGATACGCAGTATTTT. Protein: CASSHIARNKRTDTQYF.

The table lists this clonotype with a few counts. The chain recombines TRBV27 with TRBJ1-6, with D perhaps TRBD1 (6 bases). This CDR3 region has 14 residues. The V and J ends lost 6 bases and 6 bases respectively, with 12 bases between them. Germline V gene data show CDR1 as MNHEY and CDR2 as SMNVEV (reference sequence). The CDR3 DNA follows: TGTGCCAGCAGCATAGGGGGACCTAATTCACCCCTCCACTTT. It is translated as CASSIGGPNSPLHF.

This clonotype was seen a handful of times. As DNA, the CDR3 is TGTGCCAGCAGTTCCGACCGGTACGACTACACCTTC. It codes for CASSSDRYDYTF. The V gene is TRBV28, the J gene TRBJ1-2; D not resolved. Germline values: CDR1 MDHEN, CDR2 SYDVKM. The CDR3 runs to 12 residues. V dropped 4 bases and J dropped 10 bases, with 13 bases sitting between them.

This clonotype came up a few times. This chain joins TRBV6-6 and TRBJ1-4; the D is unclear. V shed 3 bases and J shed 8 bases, with 7 bases lying between them. The germline V gene encodes CDR1 MNHNY and CDR2 SVGAGI (reference sequence). This CDR3 spans 12 amino acids. CDR3 amino acids: CASSYREEKLFF. The CDR3 DNA is TGTGCCAGCAGTTATCGGGAAGAAAAACTGTTTTTT.

This chain uses TRBV14 with TRBJ2-3; a weak D match, TRBD2 (5 bases). There are 14 residues in the CDR3. V dropped 0 bases and J dropped 4 bases, with 8 bases sitting between them. In germline, CDR1 is SGHDN, CDR2 FVKESK. The CDR3 sequence is CASSQDLGADTQYF. The CDR3 nucleotides are TGTGCCAGCAGCCAAGATCTCGGGGCAGATACGCAGTATTTT.